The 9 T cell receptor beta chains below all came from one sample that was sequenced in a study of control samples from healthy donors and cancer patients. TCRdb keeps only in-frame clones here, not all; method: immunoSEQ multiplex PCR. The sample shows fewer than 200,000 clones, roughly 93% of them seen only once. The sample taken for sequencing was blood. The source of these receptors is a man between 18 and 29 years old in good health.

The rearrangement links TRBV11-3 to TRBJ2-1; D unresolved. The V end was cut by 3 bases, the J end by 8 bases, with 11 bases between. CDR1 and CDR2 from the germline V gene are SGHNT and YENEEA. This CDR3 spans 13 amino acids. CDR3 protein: CASSLTGADEQFF. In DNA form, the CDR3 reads TGTGCCAGCAGCTTGACCGGCGCGGATGAGCAGTTCTTC.

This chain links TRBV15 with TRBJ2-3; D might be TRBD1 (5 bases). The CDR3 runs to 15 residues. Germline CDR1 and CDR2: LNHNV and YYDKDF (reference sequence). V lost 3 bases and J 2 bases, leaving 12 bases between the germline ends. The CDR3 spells CATSRGQGFTDTQYF. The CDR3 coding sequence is TGTGCCACCAGCAGGGGGCAAGGGTTCACAGATACGCAGTATTTT.

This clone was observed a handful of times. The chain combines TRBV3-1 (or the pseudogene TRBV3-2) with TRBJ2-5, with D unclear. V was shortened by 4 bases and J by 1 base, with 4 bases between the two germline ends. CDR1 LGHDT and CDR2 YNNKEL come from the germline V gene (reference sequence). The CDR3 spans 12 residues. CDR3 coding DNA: TGTGCCAGCAGCCTAGCCCAAGAGACCCAGTACTTC. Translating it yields CASSLAQETQYF.

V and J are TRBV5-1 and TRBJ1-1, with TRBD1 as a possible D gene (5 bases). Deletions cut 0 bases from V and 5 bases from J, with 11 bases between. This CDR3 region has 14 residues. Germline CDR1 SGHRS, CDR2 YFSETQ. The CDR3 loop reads CASSLAGGVTEAFF. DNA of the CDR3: TGCGCCAGCAGCTTGGCCGGGGGGGTGACTGAAGCTTTCTTT.

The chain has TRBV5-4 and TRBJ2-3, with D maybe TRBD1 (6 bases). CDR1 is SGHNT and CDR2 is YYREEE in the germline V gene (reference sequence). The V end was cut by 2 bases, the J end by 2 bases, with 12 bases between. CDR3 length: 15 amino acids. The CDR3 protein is CASSLGGPSTDTQYF. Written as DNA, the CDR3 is TGTGCCAGCAGCTTAGGGGGACCTTCCACAGATACGCAGTATTTT.

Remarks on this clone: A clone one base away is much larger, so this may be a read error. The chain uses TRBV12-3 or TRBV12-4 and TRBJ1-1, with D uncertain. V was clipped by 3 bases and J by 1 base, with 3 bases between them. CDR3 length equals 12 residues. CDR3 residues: CASSLGNTEAFF. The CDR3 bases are TGTGCCAGCAGTTTGGGGAACACTGAAGCTTTCTTT.

The CDR3 DNA reads as TGTGCCAGCAGCTTTGACAGTGCCACTGAAGCTTTCTTT. This encodes CASSFDSATEAFF. This chain links TRBV7-3 with TRBJ1-1; D perhaps matches TRBD1 (5 bases). V lost 3 bases and J lost 4, with 9 bases in between. The CDR3 consists of 13 residues. Germline CDR1 is SGHTA and CDR2 is FQGTGA.

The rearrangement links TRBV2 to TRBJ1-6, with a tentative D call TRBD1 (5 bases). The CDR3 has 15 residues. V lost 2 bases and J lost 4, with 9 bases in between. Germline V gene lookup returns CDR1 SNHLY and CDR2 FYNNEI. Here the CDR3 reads CASSESGTYNSPLHF. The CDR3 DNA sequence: TGTGCCAGCAGTGAATCCGGGACTTATAATTCACCCCTCCACTTT.

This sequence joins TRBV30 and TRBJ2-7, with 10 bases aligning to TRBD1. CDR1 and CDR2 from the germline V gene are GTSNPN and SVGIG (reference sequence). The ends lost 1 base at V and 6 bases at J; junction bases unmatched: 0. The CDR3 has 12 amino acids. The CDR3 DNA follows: TGTGCCTGGAGTGGGACAGGGGGCGAGCAGTACTTC. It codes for CAWSGTGGEQYF.